A selection of T cell receptor beta chains follows, all from one sample in a study of blood T cell repertoires in COVID-19. TCRdb's table, derived via immunoSEQ multiplex PCR, lists solely in-frame clones and lacks some. This repertoire shows 300,000 to 400,000 clones, more than 90% found once; its top ten account for roughly 2.6%. Sequencing was performed on PBMCs or T cells enriched from blood (not recorded which). The receptors here all came from a man in his 60s who had recovered from COVID-19. Each CDR3 is given with its conserved first and last residue. D genes are given only for firm matches. Clone size appears in some rows only: once, few, many, or a class for an expanded clone.

V gene: TRBV30
J gene: TRBJ1-6
D gene: TRBD1
clone size: -
CDR3 DNA: TGTGCCTGGAGAGCCGAGCAGGGGGGCTCCTATAATTCACCCCTCCACTTT
CDR3 protein: CAWRAEQGGSYNSPLHF

V gene: TRBV4-1
J gene: TRBJ2-7
D gene: TRBD1
clone size: -
CDR3 DNA: TGCGCCAGCAGCCAGTCGCAGGGGGCCTACGAGCAGTACTTC
CDR3 protein: CASSQSQGAYEQYF

V gene: TRBV3-1/TRBV3-2
J gene: TRBJ1-5
D gene: -
clone size: -
CDR3 DNA: TGTGCCAGCAGCCAATCAGGACAGTCTAATCAGCCCCAGCATTTT
CDR3 protein: CASSQSGQSNQPQHF

V gene: TRBV3-1/TRBV3-2
J gene: TRBJ2-5
D gene: -
clone size: -
CDR3 DNA: TGTGCCAGCAGCCTCCTCGGTCGGACCCAGTACTTC
CDR3 protein: CASSLLGRTQYF

V gene: TRBV4-2
J gene: TRBJ1-3
D gene: -
clone size: -
CDR3 DNA: TGTGCCAGCAGCCAAGAGGGGACGGGGGACTCTGGAAACACCATATATTTT
CDR3 protein: CASSQEGTGDSGNTIYF

V gene: TRBV6-5
J gene: TRBJ2-1
D gene: TRBD2
clone size: -
CDR3 DNA: TGTGCCAGCAGAAGGGGAGGGCGGCATGAGCAGTTCTTC
CDR3 protein: CASRRGGRHEQFF

V gene: TRBV6-5
J gene: TRBJ2-1
D gene: -
clone size: -
CDR3 DNA: TGTGCCAGCAGTTACTCCCCAAGCTCCCTTTCCAATGAGCAGTTCTTC
CDR3 protein: CASSYSPSSLSNEQFF

V gene: TRBV29-1
J gene: TRBJ1-5
D gene: -
clone size: once
CDR3 DNA: TGCAGCGTTGCTGTGGGGGCGCTTGGACAGCCCCAGCATTTT
CDR3 protein: CSVAVGALGQPQHF

V gene: TRBV2
J gene: TRBJ2-3
D gene: -
clone size: -
CDR3 DNA: TGTGCCAGCAGTTCGGGACTTTCTCGTGCTGATACGCAGTATTTT
CDR3 protein: CASSSGLSRADTQYF

V gene: TRBV7-9
J gene: TRBJ2-2
D gene: TRBD2
clone size: -
CDR3 DNA: TGTGCCAGCAAGGTAGCGGGGAGGACCGGGGAGCTGTTTTTT
CDR3 protein: CASKVAGRTGELFF

V gene: TRBV7-6
J gene: TRBJ1-5
D gene: TRBD1
clone size: -
CDR3 DNA: TGTGCCAGCAGCTTAGCCCTAGGACAGGGAATACAGCCCCAGCATTTT
CDR3 protein: CASSLALGQGIQPQHF

V gene: TRBV11-3
J gene: TRBJ2-5
D gene: -
clone size: -
CDR3 DNA: TGTGCCAGCAGCCCCGAAGACAGGCGGGAGACCCAGTACTTC
CDR3 protein: CASSPEDRRETQYF

V gene: TRBV6-4
J gene: TRBJ1-5
D gene: -
clone size: -
CDR3 DNA: TGTGCCAGCAGCCTTAATAGCAATCAGCCCCAGCATTTT
CDR3 protein: CASSLNSNQPQHF

V gene: TRBV18
J gene: TRBJ1-5
D gene: -
clone size: few
CDR3 DNA: TGTGCCAGCTCACCACAGGACAGTATGAGGCCCCAGCATTTT
CDR3 protein: CASSPQDSMRPQHF

V gene: TRBV4-2
J gene: TRBJ2-1
D gene: TRBD2
clone size: -
CDR3 DNA: TGTGCCAGCAGCCAAGTCTTACTAGCGGGGGGGTATTCCTACAATGAGCAGTTCTTC
CDR3 protein: CASSQVLLAGGYSYNEQFF

V gene: TRBV16
J gene: TRBJ2-7
D gene: -
clone size: -
CDR3 DNA: TGTGCCAGCAGCCAACGAGTCGAGCAGTACTTC
CDR3 protein: CASSQRVEQYF

V gene: TRBV7-2
J gene: TRBJ2-1
D gene: TRBD2
clone size: -
CDR3 DNA: TGTGCCAGCAGCTTACTGGCGCAAGCGGGAAATGAGCAGTTCTTC
CDR3 protein: CASSLLAQAGNEQFF

V gene: TRBV7-9
J gene: TRBJ2-1
D gene: -
clone size: few
CDR3 DNA: TGTGCCAGCAGCTTAATAGGAGGGGGCATGGTAGATGAGCAGTTCTTC
CDR3 protein: CASSLIGGGMVDEQFF

V gene: TRBV4-1
J gene: TRBJ1-1
D gene: -
clone size: -
CDR3 DNA: TGCGCCAGCAGCCAAGATGAAGCAGGGGTCACTGAAGCTTTCTTT
CDR3 protein: CASSQDEAGVTEAFF

V gene: TRBV30
J gene: TRBJ2-1
D gene: -
clone size: -
CDR3 DNA: TGTGCCTGGCAGGTCGCAGGGAACAATGAGCAGTTCTTC
CDR3 protein: CAWQVAGNNEQFF

V gene: TRBV5-8
J gene: TRBJ2-6
D gene: -
clone size: -
CDR3 DNA: TGTGCCAGCAGCTTAGGACAGATTATCTCTGGGGCCAACGTCCTGACTTTC
CDR3 protein: CASSLGQIISGANVLTF

V gene: TRBV9
J gene: TRBJ2-2
D gene: -
clone size: -
CDR3 DNA: TGTGCCAGCAGCGTAGTCGTTACCGGGGAGCTGTTTTTT
CDR3 protein: CASSVVVTGELFF

V gene: TRBV7-9
J gene: TRBJ2-1
D gene: TRBD1
clone size: -
CDR3 DNA: TGTGCCAGCAGCTTAGCCGGACAGGGGGCTGGAGGATACAATGAGCAGTTCTTC
CDR3 protein: CASSLAGQGAGGYNEQFF

V gene: TRBV29-1
J gene: TRBJ2-3
D gene: TRBD2
clone size: -
CDR3 DNA: TGCAGCGGCCACGGACTAGCGGGAGATAGCACAGATACGCAGTATTTT
CDR3 protein: CSGHGLAGDSTDTQYF

V gene: TRBV11-3
J gene: TRBJ2-5
D gene: -
clone size: -
CDR3 DNA: TGTGCCAGCAGCTTAGTGGCGGGCCCAGAGACCCAGTACTTC
CDR3 protein: CASSLVAGPETQYF

V gene: TRBV4-2
J gene: TRBJ1-6
D gene: -
clone size: -
CDR3 DNA: TGTGCCAGCAGCCAAGATTACGGACAGAACTCCTATAATTCACCCCTCCACTTT
CDR3 protein: CASSQDYGQNSYNSPLHF

V gene: TRBV3-1/TRBV3-2
J gene: TRBJ2-5
D gene: TRBD2
clone size: -
CDR3 DNA: TGTGCCAGCAGTCAAAGCTCGGGAGGCCAGTACTTC
CDR3 protein: CASSQSSGGQYF

V gene: TRBV14
J gene: TRBJ1-2
D gene: TRBD1
clone size: -
CDR3 DNA: TGTGCCAGCAGCCCGACAGGGAACTATGGCTACACCTTC
CDR3 protein: CASSPTGNYGYTF

V gene: TRBV5-6
J gene: TRBJ2-3
D gene: -
clone size: -
CDR3 DNA: TGTGCCAGCAGCCAGACAGGCACAGATACGCAGTATTTT
CDR3 protein: CASSQTGTDTQYF

V gene: TRBV9
J gene: TRBJ2-3
D gene: -
clone size: -
CDR3 DNA: TGTGCCAGCAGCGAAAGGGGGCGGGGAGATACGCAGTATTTT
CDR3 protein: CASSERGRGDTQYF

V gene: TRBV30
J gene: TRBJ1-1
D gene: TRBD1
clone size: -
CDR3 DNA: TGTGCCTGGAGTGTACAGTGGGGGTCGGGGACAGGGCGGATGAACACTGAAGCTTTCTTT
CDR3 protein: CAWSVQWGSGTGRMNTEAFF

V gene: TRBV6-1
J gene: TRBJ2-7
D gene: TRBD1
clone size: -
CDR3 DNA: TGTGCCAGCAGTGAATATCCGGGACAGACCTACGAGCAGTACTTC
CDR3 protein: CASSEYPGQTYEQYF

V gene: TRBV19
J gene: TRBJ2-1
D gene: -
clone size: once
CDR3 DNA: TGTGCCAGTAGTTTGGACCGGGCTAAGCGGGATGAGCAGTTCTTC
CDR3 protein: CASSLDRAKRDEQFF

V gene: TRBV11-3
J gene: TRBJ1-1
D gene: -
clone size: -
CDR3 DNA: TGTGCCAGCAGCTTAGCCCCGACCACGTCGGGTGTGAACACTGAAGCTTTCTTT
CDR3 protein: CASSLAPTTSGVNTEAFF

V gene: TRBV18
J gene: TRBJ1-5
D gene: -
clone size: -
CDR3 DNA: TGTGCCAGCTCAAAGGACAGATACAGCAATCAGCCCCAGCATTTT
CDR3 protein: CASSKDRYSNQPQHF

V gene: TRBV2
J gene: TRBJ1-2
D gene: -
clone size: -
CDR3 DNA: TGTGCCAGCAGTGAAATCCTTTTCGGGGGAAGTGGCTACACCTTC
CDR3 protein: CASSEILFGGSGYTF

V gene: TRBV9
J gene: TRBJ1-6
D gene: TRBD1
clone size: once
CDR3 DNA: TGTGCCAGCAGCGCCGGGACAGTGAATTCACCCCTCCACTTT
CDR3 protein: CASSAGTVNSPLHF

V gene: TRBV21-1
J gene: TRBJ2-3
D gene: -
clone size: -
CDR3 DNA: TGTGCCAGCAGCAAAGCCCGACAGCCGGAACCCACAGATACGCAGTATTTT
CDR3 protein: CASSKARQPEPTDTQYF